The present T cell receptor beta chain was sequenced within a study of T cell changes during pregnancy in multiple sclerosis. The V gene lost 0 bases and the J gene lost 0 bases, with 7 bases spanning the gap. Per the germline V gene, CDR1 is SGHRS and CDR2 is YFSETQ. The CDR3 extends over 15 amino acids. This table comes from immunoSEQ multiplex PCR, and its TCRdb copy is limited to in-frame clones, with some not included. Here the sample spans tens of thousands of clones, more than 90% being singletons. The chain links TRBV5-1 to TRBJ1-3, with TRBD1 as a possible D gene (5 bases). The sequenced sample was CD4+ T cells from peripheral blood mononuclear cells, obtained in the second trimester of pregnancy. The clonotype was recovered from a female donor with multiple sclerosis, enrolled in a pregnancy study. The CDR3 bases are TGCGCCAGCAGCTTGGGACAGACCTCTGGAAACACCATATATTTT. It is translated as CASSLGQTSGNTIYF.